The 23 T cell receptor beta chains listed next were all sequenced from one sample in a study of T cell responses to AZD1222 COVID-19 vaccine. Here immunoSEQ multiplex PCR was the method, and the copy in TCRdb shows in-frame clones only, minus some. The sample holds approximately 35,000 clones, approximately 86% seen once. Sequenced material: peripheral blood, taken on day 0 of AZD1222 vaccination. Receptor source: an adult in good health.

This clone appeared a single time. CDR3 in DNA: TGTGCCAGCAGTTATATAACGGGCCCTGGCTCACCCCTCCACTTT. It encodes CASSYITGPGSPLHF. The chain links TRBV28 to TRBJ1-6; D unresolved. V lost 4 bases to trimming and J lost 10 bases, with 17 bases between them. The CDR3 extends over 15 amino acids. The germline gives CDR1 MDHEN, CDR2 SYDVKM.

V and J are TRBV6-1 and TRBJ1-4, with D hard to call. V was shortened by 4 bases and J by 8 bases, with 23 bases between the two germline ends. This CDR3 spans 17 amino acids. Germline V gives CDR1 MNHNS, CDR2 SASEGT. As DNA, the CDR3 is TGTGCCAGCAGTGGGGTCACGGCGACACTTCTCGGGGAAAAACTGTTTTTT. This translates into CASSGVTATLLGEKLFF.

The V call is TRBV24-1, the J call TRBJ2-4; D is unresolved. Germline CDR1 and CDR2: KGHDR and SFDVKD. V was clipped by 3 bases and J by 9 bases, with 14 bases between them. The length of the CDR3 is 14 residues. The CDR3 loop is CATSDGQLRGIQYF. CDR3 DNA: TGTGCCACCAGTGATGGGCAGCTCAGAGGCATTCAGTACTTC.

This chain links TRBV7-2 with TRBJ2-3; maybe TRBD1 (6 bases). Germline CDR1 is SGHTA and CDR2 is FQGNSA. The CDR3 is made up of 13 amino acids. Trimming took 5 bases from V and 9 from J, leaving 15 bases between them. This CDR3 reads CASSPQGTSTQYF. As DNA, the CDR3 is TGTGCCAGCAGCCCCCAGGGGACGAGCACGCAGTATTTT.

This clone was observed a handful of times. The rearrangement joins TRBV9 to TRBJ2-1; possibly TRBD1 or TRBD2 for D (5 bases each). The germline V gene has CDR1 SGDLS and CDR2 YYNGEE. The CDR3 length is 14 residues. The germline V and J ends were trimmed by 0 bases and 6 bases, with 10 bases remaining between them. CDR3 sequence (DNA): TGTGCCAGCAGCGTAGGAGGGGCGACCAATGAGCAGTTCTTC. Translating it yields CASSVGGATNEQFF.

This clone was detected only a few times. V gene TRBV19 combines with J gene TRBJ1-5, with 8 bases aligning to TRBD1. V dropped 9 bases and J dropped 0; count of bases not matched to a gene: 13. This CDR3 region has 17 residues. The germline CDR1 and CDR2 sequences are LNHDA and SQIVND (reference sequence). The CDR3 coding sequence is TGTGCCAGCCGGGACAGGTTTATGCTGAATAGCAATCAGCCCCAGCATTTT. Its protein is CASRDRFMLNSNQPQHF.

The chain recombines TRBV23-1 with TRBJ1-5; perhaps TRBD1 as D (6 bases). TRBV23-1 is known as an ORF, though its function is uncertain. This CDR3 has 16 residues. V was trimmed by 4 bases and J by 6 bases, leaving 19 bases between them. The CDR3 loop reads CASSRADRQKRQPQHF. CDR3 bases: TGCGCCAGCAGTCGCGCAGACAGGCAAAAGCGTCAGCCCCAGCATTTT.

V usage is TRBV7-3 and J usage is TRBJ1-1; D is possibly TRBD1 (5 bases). Trimming removed 4 bases at V and 0 bases at J, with 6 bases between. This CDR3 has 13 residues. Per germline, CDR1 SGHTA and CDR2 FQGTGA. CDR3 DNA: TGTGCCAGCAGCTCGACAGTGAACACTGAAGCTTTCTTT. Translated: CASSSTVNTEAFF.

CDR3 nucleotide sequence: TGTGCCAGCAGCGTAAGTGGAAATCAGCCCCAGCATTTT. Its protein is CASSVSGNQPQHF. The chain employs TRBV9 and TRBJ1-5, with D uncertain. The CDR3 loop spans 13 amino acids. Per germline, CDR1 SGDLS and CDR2 YYNGEE. The ends were cut back, 1 base at V and 4 bases at J, with 6 bases in the middle.

This sequence joins TRBV28 and TRBJ1-6; D gene ambiguous. Trimming left V 2 bases short and J 2 bases short, with 4 bases between. This CDR3 spans 14 amino acids. The germline V gene has CDR1 MDHEN and CDR2 SYDVKM. As DNA, the CDR3 is TGTGCCAGCAGTTTAACAGCCTATAATTCACCCCTCCACTTT. This codes for CASSLTAYNSPLHF.

The rearrangement joins TRBV5-1 to TRBJ2-6; D not resolved. Germline V gene sequence: CDR1 SGHRS, CDR2 YFSETQ. CDR3 size: 16 residues. The V gene lost 0 bases and the J gene lost 2 bases, with 9 bases spanning the gap. CDR3 loop: CASSLVGGPGANVLTF. The CDR3 DNA is TGCGCCAGCAGCTTGGTAGGCGGACCTGGGGCCAACGTCCTGACTTTC.

This chain links TRBV27 with TRBJ1-2; 10 nucleotides match TRBD1. The CDR3 covers 15 residues. Germline CDR1 MNHEY, CDR2 SMNVEV (reference sequence). V gave up 2 bases and J gave up 4 bases; unmatched junction bases: 4. The CDR3 spells CASSLGQGGAYGYTF. CDR3 sequence (DNA): TGTGCCAGCAGTTTAGGACAGGGGGGTGCCTATGGCTACACCTTC.

The chain is built from TRBV18 and TRBJ2-2, with TRBD1 matching over 9 bases. In germline, CDR1 is KGHSH, CDR2 LQKENI. The CDR3 extends over 15 amino acids. The ends lost 5 bases at V and 6 bases at J; junction bases unmatched: 7. CDR3 DNA: TGTGCCAGCTCAAAAGGGACAGGGCTATCCGGGGAGCTGTTTTTT. It is translated as CASSKGTGLSGELFF.

The gene calls are TRBV12-3 or TRBV12-4 and TRBJ2-5, with D tentatively TRBD2 (6 bases). CDR3 size: 13 residues. Deletions cut 8 bases from V and 2 bases from J, with 12 bases between. The CDR3 sequence: CASGETSQETQYF. In DNA, the CDR3 is TGTGCCAGCGGGGAGACTAGTCAAGAGACCCAGTACTTC.

The genes are TRBV14 and TRBJ1-3, with D hard to call. Germline assignment: CDR1 SGHDN and CDR2 FVKESK. The length of the CDR3 is 15 residues. The V gene lost 4 bases and the J gene lost 0 bases, with 10 bases spanning the gap. CDR3 protein: CASSRNTGSGNTIYF. CDR3 bases: TGTGCCAGCAGCCGGAACACCGGCTCTGGAAACACCATATATTTT.

The rearrangement links TRBV28 to TRBJ2-7; 8 nucleotides match TRBD2. The V and J ends lost 8 bases and 3 bases, in that order; junction bases with no gene match: 9. CDR1 MDHEN and CDR2 SYDVKM come from the germline V gene. The CDR3 extends over 14 amino acids. CDR3 sequence: CASCPREGFYEQYF. As DNA, the CDR3 is TGTGCCAGCTGTCCCCGGGAGGGTTTCTACGAGCAGTACTTC.

The gene calls are TRBV9 and TRBJ1-4, with D possibly being TRBD1 (6 bases). The CDR3 sequence is 14 residues long. Germline V gene lookup returns CDR1 SGDLS and CDR2 YYNGEE. V gave up 0 bases and J gave up 8 bases, with 11 bases separating them. CDR3 sequence (DNA): TGTGCCAGCAGCGTAGACGGGGGCGAGGAAAAACTGTTTTTT. Its translation is CASSVDGGEEKLFF.

Only a few counts were recorded for this clone. The chain employs TRBV28 and TRBJ1-6; D is unclear. Trimming took 9 bases from V and 9 from J, leaving 12 bases between them. Germline V gene sequence: CDR1 MDHEN, CDR2 SYDVKM. This CDR3 is built from 12 residues. CDR3 protein: CASRTGSSPLHF. Written as DNA, the CDR3 is TGTGCCAGTAGGACGGGGAGTTCACCCCTCCACTTT.

This rearrangement joins TRBV5-6 to TRBJ1-5, with a weak D call TRBD1 (5 bases). CDR3 size: 16 residues. CDR1 and CDR2 from the germline V gene are SGHDT and YYEEEE. The V end was cut by 0 bases, the J end by 5 bases, with 15 bases between. As DNA, the CDR3 is TGTGCCAGCAGCTTGGCCAAGGCGGGGACTGATCAGCCCCAGCATTTT. Its translation is CASSLAKAGTDQPQHF.

The chain links TRBV5-6 to TRBJ1-2, with TRBD1 matching 7 bases. Looked up from germline, CDR1 is SGHDT and CDR2 is YYEEEE. With 4 bases clipped from V and 6 bases from J, the junction kept 12 bases outside the gene matches. This CDR3 contains 15 residues. CDR3 protein: CASSHGTAIVHGYTF. As DNA, the CDR3 is TGTGCCAGCAGCCACGGGACAGCCATAGTGCATGGCTACACCTTC.

The DNA of the CDR3 is TGTGCCTGGGCCTACGGGACAGGGGCCTATGGCTACACCTTC. Translation: CAWAYGTGAYGYTF. The rearrangement links TRBV30 to TRBJ1-2; 10 positions agree with TRBD1. V dropped 5 bases and J dropped 4; count of bases not matched to a gene: 7. Germline V gives CDR1 GTSNPN, CDR2 SVGIG (reference sequence). The CDR3 is 14 residues long.

This clone was observed a single time. The gene calls are TRBV18 and TRBJ2-2; D is uncertain. The V end was cut by 2 bases, the J end by 3 bases, with 7 bases between. This CDR3 contains 14 residues. Germline-derived CDR1 and CDR2 are KGHSH and LQKENI. DNA for the CDR3: TGTGCCAGCTCACCAGACACATACACCGGGGAGCTGTTTTTT. This encodes CASSPDTYTGELFF.

The count of this clone is one. V is TRBV6-5 and J is TRBJ2-7; tentative D call: TRBD2 (5 bases). This CDR3 is 15 amino acids long. Looked up from germline, CDR1 is MNHEY and CDR2 is SVGAGI. The V and J ends lost 0 bases and 0 bases respectively, with 9 bases between them. The CDR3 bases are TGTGCCAGCAGTTACTCTAGCGTGAGCTCCTACGAGCAGTACTTC. This gives the protein CASSYSSVSSYEQYF.